The 10 T cell receptor beta chains below all came from one sample that was sequenced in a study of blood T cell repertoires in COVID-19. Sequencing was performed with immunoSEQ multiplex PCR; in TCRdb, only in-frame clones are kept and a portion is missing. This table has roughly 110,000 clones, 80% to 85% appearing once. Input material: peripheral blood. The receptor set was obtained from a man in his 70s with acute or convalescent COVID-19.

V usage is TRBV2 and J usage is TRBJ2-3; 12 bases are a match to TRBD1. CDR3 size: 18 residues. CDR1 and CDR2 from the germline V gene are SNHLY and FYNNEI. After removal of 6 bases from V and 3 bases from J, the junction contained 13 bases not matched to a gene. CDR3 in amino acids: CASSWLGQGALLTDTQYF. The CDR3 nucleotides are TGTGCCAGCAGCTGGTTGGGACAGGGGGCGCTTTTGACAGATACGCAGTATTTT.

This chain uses TRBV18 with TRBJ2-5; 8 bases align to TRBD2. Looked up from germline, CDR1 is KGHSH and CDR2 is LQKENI. V dropped 4 bases and J dropped 5; count of bases not matched to a gene: 12. CDR3 length: 16 residues. The CDR3: CASSQDSGAPGETQYF. The CDR3 coding sequence is TGTGCCAGCTCACAGGATAGCGGGGCCCCGGGGGAGACCCAGTACTTC.

The chain couples TRBV29-1 to TRBJ1-5; no clear D gene. The V gene's germline CDR1 is SQVTM and CDR2 ANQGSEA. The V end was cut by 5 bases, the J end by 2 bases, with 10 bases between. The CDR3 totals 13 residues. The CDR3 loop is CSVSSGGNQPQHF. The CDR3, as DNA: TGCAGCGTTTCGAGCGGGGGCAATCAGCCCCAGCATTTT.

This chain connects TRBV7-8 to TRBJ2-3, with D tentatively TRBD1 (5 bases). Between the trimmed V and J ends, which lost 1 base and 8 bases, there was a span of 7 bases. The CDR3 contains 12 residues. Germline V gene sequence: CDR1 SGHVS, CDR2 FQNEAQ. The CDR3 coding sequence is TGTGCCAGCAGCTTAGGGGGCGGTACGCAGTATTTT. Translated, it gives CASSLGGGTQYF.

The rearrangement uses TRBV5-4 and TRBJ2-1, with no clear D. V dropped 4 bases and J dropped 5 bases, with 7 bases sitting between them. This CDR3 has 12 amino acids. Germline V CDR1 and CDR2: SGHNT, YYREEE (reference sequence). CDR3 loop: CASSPQDNEQFF. CDR3 sequence (DNA): TGTGCCAGCAGCCCCCAGGACAATGAGCAGTTCTTC. The whole variable domain, filled in from reference TRBV5-4 and TRBJ2-1, reads ETGVTQSPTHLIKTRGQQVTLRCSSQSGHNTVSWYQQALGQGPQFIFQYYREEENGRGNFPPRFSGLQFPNYSSELNVNALELDDSALYLCASSPQDNEQFFGPGTRLTVL.

V and J are TRBV27 and TRBJ1-2, with 12 bases aligning to TRBD1. This CDR3 comprises 16 residues. The V gene end was trimmed by 5 bases and the J gene end by 5 bases; junction bases not matched to a gene: 9. The germline gives CDR1 MNHEY, CDR2 SMNVEV (reference sequence). Here the CDR3 DNA reads TGTGCCAGCAGTAGACCGGGACAGGGGGCAACTTATGGCTACACCTTC. Its protein product is CASSRPGQGATYGYTF.

The genes are TRBV6-5 and TRBJ2-5; TRBD2 is a possible D gene (6 bases). This CDR3 region has 13 residues. In germline, CDR1 is MNHEY, CDR2 SVGAGI. V was pared by 6 bases and J by 2 bases, with 10 bases between. CDR3 residues: CASRGLAQETQYF. The CDR3 region has the DNA TGTGCCAGCAGGGGACTGGCACAAGAGACCCAGTACTTC.

V is TRBV5-5 and J is TRBJ1-1; D remains ambiguous. CDR1 is SGHKS and CDR2 is YYEKEE in the germline V gene (reference sequence). V was trimmed by 0 bases and J by 6 bases, leaving 9 bases between them. There are 13 residues in the CDR3. The CDR3 reads CASSLGRRAEAFF. The CDR3 DNA reads as TGTGCCAGCAGCTTGGGTAGGAGGGCTGAAGCTTTCTTT.

V usage is TRBV5-1 and J usage is TRBJ2-7; 11 bases fit TRBD2. CDR3 length: 15 amino acids. Germline V gene data show CDR1 as SGHRS and CDR2 as YFSETQ. Trimming removed 0 bases from V and 5 bases from J; junction bases left unmatched: 4. CDR3 residues: CASSLALAGVNEQYF. The DNA of the CDR3 is TGCGCCAGCAGCTTGGCACTAGCGGGGGTGAACGAGCAGTACTTC.

The chain employs TRBV4-2 and TRBJ2-1, with D tentatively TRBD2 (6 bases). The CDR3 is 18 amino acids. Looked up from germline, CDR1 is LGHNA and CDR2 is YNFKEQ. The ends were cut back, 0 bases at V and 7 bases at J, with 22 bases in the middle. CDR3 amino acids: CASSQDGHGAREENEQFF. CDR3 coding DNA: TGTGCCAGCAGCCAAGATGGTCATGGGGCTAGGGAGGAGAATGAGCAGTTCTTC.